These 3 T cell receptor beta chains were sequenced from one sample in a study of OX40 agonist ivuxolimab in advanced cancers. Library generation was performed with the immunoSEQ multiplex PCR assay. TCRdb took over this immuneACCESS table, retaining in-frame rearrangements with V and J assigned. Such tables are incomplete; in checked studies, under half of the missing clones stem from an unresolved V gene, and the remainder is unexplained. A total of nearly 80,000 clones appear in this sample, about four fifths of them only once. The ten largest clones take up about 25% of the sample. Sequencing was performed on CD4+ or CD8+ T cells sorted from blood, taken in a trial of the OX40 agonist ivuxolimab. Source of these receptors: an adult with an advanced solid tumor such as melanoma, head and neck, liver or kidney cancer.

CDR3 sequence (DNA): TGCGCCAGCAGCCTATTATCAGGTGAAAAACTGTTTTTT. Translated: CASSLLSGEKLFF. The chain recombines TRBV4-1 with TRBJ1-4; no clear D gene. Trimming removed 4 bases from V and 7 bases from J, with 10 bases in between. Germline CDR1 reads MGHRA; CDR2 reads YSYEKL. The CDR3 totals 13 residues.

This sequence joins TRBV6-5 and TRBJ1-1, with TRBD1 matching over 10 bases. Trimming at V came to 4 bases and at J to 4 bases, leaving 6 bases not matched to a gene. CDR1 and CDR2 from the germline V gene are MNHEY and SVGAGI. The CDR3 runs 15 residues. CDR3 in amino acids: CASSSWTGGGTEAFF. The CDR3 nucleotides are TGTGCCAGCAGTTCCTGGACAGGGGGAGGCACTGAAGCTTTCTTT.

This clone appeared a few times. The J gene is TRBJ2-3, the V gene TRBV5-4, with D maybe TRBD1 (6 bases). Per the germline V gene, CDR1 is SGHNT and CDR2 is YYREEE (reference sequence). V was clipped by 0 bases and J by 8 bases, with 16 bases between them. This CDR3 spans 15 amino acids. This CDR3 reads CASSLGDTGYVTQYF. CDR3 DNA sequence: TGTGCCAGCAGCTTGGGGGACACGGGTTATGTTACGCAGTATTTT.